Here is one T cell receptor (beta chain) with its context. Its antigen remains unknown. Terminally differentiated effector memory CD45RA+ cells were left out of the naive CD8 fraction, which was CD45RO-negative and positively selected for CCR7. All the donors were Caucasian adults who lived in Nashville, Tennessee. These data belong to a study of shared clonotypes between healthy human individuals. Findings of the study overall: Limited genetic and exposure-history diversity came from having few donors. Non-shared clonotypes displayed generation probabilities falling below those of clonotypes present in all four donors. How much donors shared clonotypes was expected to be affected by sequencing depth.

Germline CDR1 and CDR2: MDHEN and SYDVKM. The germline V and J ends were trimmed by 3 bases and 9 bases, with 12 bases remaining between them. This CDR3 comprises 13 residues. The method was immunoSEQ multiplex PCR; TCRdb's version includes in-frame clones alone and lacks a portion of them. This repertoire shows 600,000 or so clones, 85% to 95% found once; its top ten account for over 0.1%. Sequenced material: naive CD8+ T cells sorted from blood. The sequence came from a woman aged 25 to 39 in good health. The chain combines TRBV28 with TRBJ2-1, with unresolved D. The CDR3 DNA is TGTGCCAGCAGTTTCGTTCGTCGAGGTGAGCAGTTCTTC. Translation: CASSFVRRGEQFF.